The 4 T cell receptor beta chains given below trace back to one sample, sequenced in a study of post-analysis software for immune sequencing data. General study points: Elevated frequency relative to controls characterized four or five TRBV segments in patients, TRBV5-6, TRBV5-1 and TRBV20-1 among them.

No antigen has been assigned to these receptors. TCR beta cDNA libraries had unique molecular identifiers. TCRdb re-analysed the PCR reads in MiXCR, keeping a single row per CDR3 protein. The table has approximately 730,000 distinct CDR3 sequences, under 60% seen once. The specimen sequenced was blood. The receptors shown here come from a girl aged 10 to 17 with multiple sclerosis.

V usage is TRBV12-3 or TRBV12-4 and J usage is TRBJ1-1; unclear D gene. The CDR3 runs 11 residues. V lost 5 bases, J lost 1 base, and 2 bases lay in between. The CDR3 bases are TGTGCCAGCAGTACGAACACTGAAGCTTTCTTT. Its translation: CASSTNTEAFF.

The chain combines TRBV5-1 with TRBJ2-7; TRBD1 matches 9 bases. Per germline, CDR1 SGHRS and CDR2 YFSETQ. V shed 4 bases and J 5 bases; nucleotides not matched to a gene: 10. The CDR3 covers 15 residues. CDR3: CASSPRTGDQDEQYF. In nucleotides, the CDR3 is TGCGCCAGCAGCCCACGGACAGGGGATCAGGACGAGCAGTACTTC.

This clonotype was seen a single time. The chain employs TRBV9 and TRBJ1-2; maybe TRBD1 (5 bases). V gave up 3 bases and J gave up 4 bases, with 13 bases separating them. The germline V gene has CDR1 SGDLS and CDR2 YYNGEE. The CDR3 runs to 14 residues. CDR3 region: CASSEGLFGYGYTF. Here the CDR3 DNA reads TGTGCCAGCAGCGAGGGACTTTTCGGCTATGGCTACACCTTC.

This chain links TRBV13 with TRBJ2-1; 12 bases match TRBD1. The CDR3 covers 16 residues. CDR1 and CDR2 from the germline V gene are PRHDT and FYEKMQ (reference sequence). J lost 8 bases, V lost 4 bases, and 9 bases had no gene match. The CDR3 sequence: CASSYPGQGALYEQFF. The CDR3 nucleotides read TGTGCCAGCAGCTACCCGGGACAGGGGGCGCTTTATGAGCAGTTCTTC.